These 14 T cell receptor beta chains were sequenced from one sample in a study of T cell repertoires in cytomegalovirus infection. These receptors' targets are unknown. TCRdb used MiXCR to reprocess the reads, holding one entry per CDR3 protein. The sample holds 900,000 to 950,000 distinct CDR3 sequences, approximately 32% seen once. Material: cultured CD8+ T cells from PBMCs, obtained from culture after CMV antigen stimulation. These receptors were taken from a human donor in good health (CMV status not recorded). Some clones in this sample may be carry-over from other donors' samples.

This clonotype has ten or more counts. J is TRBJ1-4 and V is TRBV28, with TRBD1 as a possible D gene (6 bases). This CDR3 has 15 residues. Per the germline V gene, CDR1 is MDHEN and CDR2 is SYDVKM. The V and J ends lost 3 bases and 2 bases respectively, with 10 bases between them. CDR3 nucleotide sequence: TGTGCCAGCAGTTTCCACAGGGCGACTAATGAAAAACTGTTTTTT. As protein: CASSFHRATNEKLFF.

A few counts support this clonotype. Written as DNA, the CDR3 is TGTGCCAGTAGTAGATGGGGGGCCAGGAATGAGCAGTTCTTC. Its protein product is CASSRWGARNEQFF. The chain joins TRBV19 to TRBJ2-1, with D possibly called TRBD1 or TRBD2 (6 bases each). The CDR3 length is 14 residues. V was cut by 4 bases and J by 7 bases, with 14 bases left in between. CDR1 LNHDA and CDR2 SQIVND come from the germline V gene (reference sequence).

J is TRBJ2-7 and V is TRBV5-6; TRBD2 might be the D (5 bases). Germline V lookup: CDR1 SGHDT, CDR2 YYEEEE. V was clipped by 4 bases and J by 7 bases, with 18 bases between them. The CDR3 covers 14 residues. This CDR3 reads CASSPRRQVREQYF. The CDR3 coding sequence is TGTGCCAGCAGCCCGAGGAGGCAGGTTAGAGAGCAGTACTTC.

The genes are TRBV27 and TRBJ2-7, with 7 bases lining up with TRBD2. The CDR3 consists of 14 residues. Germline V lookup: CDR1 MNHEY, CDR2 SMNVEV (reference sequence). Trimming at V came to 6 bases and at J to 4 bases, leaving 9 bases not matched to a gene. As DNA, the CDR3 is TGTGCCAGCAGGAACCAGCGGGGCCTTTACGAGCAGTACTTC. It translates to CASRNQRGLYEQYF.

This clonotype showed up just a few times. This chain joins TRBV6-2 or TRBV6-3 and TRBJ1-5, with D possibly matching TRBD1 (5 bases). CDR3 length: 15 residues. The germline V gene has CDR1 MNHEY and CDR2 SVGEGT. The germline V and J ends were trimmed by 0 bases and 5 bases, with 11 bases remaining between them. The CDR3 spells CASSYSIGADQPQHF. The DNA of the CDR3 is TGTGCCAGCAGTTACTCGATTGGGGCGGATCAGCCCCAGCATTTT.

The CDR3 DNA is TGCGCCAGCAGCCACACTATCGGGGCCAGCTCCTATAATTCACCCCTCCACTTT. Amino acids: CASSHTIGASSYNSPLHF. The chain employs TRBV4-1 and TRBJ1-6; weak D call: TRBD1 (5 bases). Trimming cost V 3 bases and J 0 bases, with 15 bases left between them. The CDR3 is made up of 18 amino acids. Germline V CDR1 and CDR2: MGHRA, YSYEKL.

The J gene is TRBJ1-1, the V gene TRBV7-6; D is possibly TRBD1 (6 bases). V was trimmed by 2 bases and J by 5 bases, leaving 15 bases between them. Germline V gene sequence: CDR1 SGHVS, CDR2 FNYEAQ. This CDR3 has 15 amino acids. The CDR3 loop reads CASSLPQGGRTEAFF. CDR3 DNA: TGTGCCAGCAGCTTACCTCAAGGGGGGAGGACTGAAGCTTTCTTT.

The rearrangement uses TRBV19 and TRBJ1-1; D is ambiguous. CDR1 is LNHDA and CDR2 is SQIVND in the germline V gene (reference sequence). There are 14 residues in the CDR3. V lost 3 bases and J lost 4, with 12 bases in between. CDR3 in DNA: TGTGCCAGTAGTATTGGGGTATTGCGCACTGAAGCTTTCTTT. Encoded protein: CASSIGVLRTEAFF.

This chain connects TRBV19 to TRBJ1-1; possibly TRBD1 for D (5 bases). Germline V lookup: CDR1 LNHDA, CDR2 SQIVND (reference sequence). This CDR3 comprises 12 residues. The V and J ends lost 9 bases and 3 bases respectively, with 11 bases between them. In DNA, the CDR3 is TGTGCCAGCCGACAACAGGACACTGAAGCTTTCTTT. As protein: CASRQQDTEAFF.

This sequence joins TRBV6-2 or TRBV6-3 and TRBJ2-6, with D tentatively TRBD1 (6 bases). This CDR3 has 16 amino acids. Germline CDR1 and CDR2: MNHEY and SVGEGT. With 4 bases removed from V and 0 bases from J, the gap between germline ends came to 10 bases. CDR3 protein: CASSSGHYSGANVLTF. The CDR3 bases are TGTGCCAGCAGTTCGGGACACTACTCTGGGGCCAACGTCCTGACTTTC.

This clonotype was seen a few times. This chain joins TRBV7-6 and TRBJ2-2; D is perhaps TRBD1 or TRBD2 (5 bases each). Germline CDR1 SGHVS, CDR2 FNYEAQ. CDR3 length equals 15 residues. Trimming removed 4 bases from V and 8 bases from J, with 17 bases in between. The CDR3 sequence: CASSSGRRIRGELFF. CDR3 nucleotide sequence: TGTGCCAGCAGCTCGGGACGGAGGATCCGGGGGGAGCTGTTTTTT.

This clonotype was recorded many times. The genes are TRBV7-9 and TRBJ2-1; perhaps TRBD1 as D (6 bases). CDR1 and CDR2 (germline): SEHNR, FQNEAQ (reference sequence). The CDR3 is 15 residues long. V was shortened by 3 bases and J by 4 bases, with 13 bases between the two germline ends. The CDR3 loop is CASSFALTGYNEQFF. CDR3 nucleotide sequence: TGTGCCAGCAGCTTCGCTTTGACAGGTTACAATGAGCAGTTCTTC.

V usage is TRBV7-6 and J usage is TRBJ2-7, with 7 bases lining up with TRBD1. This CDR3 spans 14 amino acids. V gave up 5 bases and J gave up 1 base; unmatched junction bases: 5. Looked up from germline, CDR1 is SGHVS and CDR2 is FNYEAQ. As DNA, the CDR3 is TGTGCCAGCAGCCACTGGGACAGATCCTACGAGCAGTACTTC. Residues: CASSHWDRSYEQYF.

The table lists this clonotype with many counts. This chain uses TRBV7-6 with TRBJ2-2; 7 bases align to TRBD1. The junction had 7 bases not matched to a gene; V was cut back by 3 bases and J by 0 bases. The germline CDR1 and CDR2 sequences are SGHVS and FNYEAQ. CDR3 length: 17 amino acids. The CDR3, as DNA: TGTGCCAGCAGCTTCTACGCGACAGGGTCGAACACCGGGGAGCTGTTTTTT. This translates into CASSFYATGSNTGELFF. The full variable domain, in which reference TRBV7-6 and TRBJ2-2 provide the parts outside the CDR3, is GAGVSQSPRYKVTKRGQDVALRCDPISGHVSLYWYRQALGQGPEFLTYFNYEAQQDKSGLPNDRFSAERPEGSISTLTIQRTEQRDSAMYRCASSFYATGSNTGELFFGEGSRLTVL.